A single sample gave rise to the 21 T cell receptor beta chains below, sequenced in a study of CD8 T cells in Susac syndrome. Random hexamers served to reverse transcribe roughly 0.5 to 1 ug RNA. TCRdb re-derived calls from the immunoSEQ multiplex PCR reads in MiXCR, one entry per CDR3 protein. The table lists roughly 400,000 distinct CDR3 sequences, approximately 85% of them singletons, with under 0.15% in the top ten. Input material: CD8+ T cells from PBMCs. These receptors were taken from a human donor with multiple sclerosis.

The chain is built from TRBV24-1 and TRBJ2-3; TRBD2 matches at 7 bases. Looked up from germline, CDR1 is KGHDR and CDR2 is SFDVKD. V dropped 9 bases and J dropped 4; count of bases not matched to a gene: 3. The CDR3 length is 12 residues. The CDR3 loop is CATGGEADTQYF. Written as DNA, the CDR3 is TGTGCCACCGGGGGGGAGGCAGATACGCAGTATTTT.

The chain is built from TRBV4-2 and TRBJ1-3; 8 nucleotides align to TRBD1. J was trimmed by 2 bases and V by 4 bases; bases with no gene match: 4. This CDR3 spans 15 amino acids. CDR1 and CDR2 (germline): LGHNA, YNFKEQ. The CDR3 region is CASSPEQGAGNTIYF. CDR3 sequence (DNA): TGTGCCAGCAGCCCTGAACAGGGGGCTGGAAACACCATATATTTT.

In this sample, this clonotype turned up once. Here the CDR3 reads CASSQESGSAYEQYF. CDR3 in DNA: TGCGCCAGCAGCCAAGAATCGGGGTCCGCGTACGAGCAGTACTTC. The V and J genes are TRBV4-1 and TRBJ2-7; tentative D call: TRBD2 (5 bases). The CDR3 is 15 residues long. Looked up from germline, CDR1 is MGHRA and CDR2 is YSYEKL. V was cut by 0 bases and J by 4 bases, with 13 bases left in between.

The rearrangement joins TRBV27 to TRBJ1-1; D gene unclear. Trimming took 1 base from V and 1 from J, leaving 10 bases between them. The CDR3 runs 15 residues. Germline V gene lookup returns CDR1 MNHEY and CDR2 SMNVEV (reference sequence). CDR3 sequence reads: CASSLFGPTNTEAFF. The CDR3 DNA is TGTGCCAGCAGTTTATTCGGGCCTACGAACACTGAAGCTTTCTTT.

The chain combines TRBV2 with TRBJ1-5, with D possibly TRBD1 on 5 matching bases. Germline CDR1 is SNHLY and CDR2 is FYNNEI. The CDR3 contains 16 residues. Trimming removed 4 bases at V and 2 bases at J, with 15 bases between. The CDR3 coding sequence is TGTGCCAGCAGTGGTGATACAGGCACGGGCAATCAGCCCCAGCATTTT. It is translated as CASSGDTGTGNQPQHF.

The chain combines TRBV27 with TRBJ2-3; TRBD1 is a possible D gene (6 bases). Trimming pared 5 bases from V and 2 bases from J, leaving 14 bases between. CDR3 length: 15 amino acids. CDR1 and CDR2 from the germline V gene are MNHEY and SMNVEV (reference sequence). The CDR3 nucleotides are TGTGCCAGCAGTCCGCTACAGGGATCCACAGATACGCAGTATTTT. Residues: CASSPLQGSTDTQYF.

The V call is TRBV7-6, the J call TRBJ1-1; D is uncertain. The germline gives CDR1 SGHVS, CDR2 FNYEAQ. There are 14 residues in the CDR3. V lost 6 bases, J lost 4 bases, and 15 bases lay in between. In nucleotides, the CDR3 is TGTGCCAGCAGTTTGATCAGCGAAGGCACTGAAGCTTTCTTT. It translates to CASSLISEGTEAFF.

A single count supports this clonotype. The chain couples TRBV5-1 to TRBJ1-2; maybe TRBD1 (5 bases). The length of the CDR3 is 16 residues. V was pared by 1 base and J by 5 bases, with 18 bases between. Germline loops: CDR1 SGHRS, CDR2 YFSETQ. CDR3 amino acids: CASSLYGLGQEYGYTF. CDR3 coding DNA: TGCGCCAGCAGCTTGTATGGTTTGGGGCAGGAGTATGGCTACACCTTC.

Regarding this clonotype: The junction does not match germline at one end; this may be a read error. The chain couples TRBV4-1 to TRBJ2-2; D is perhaps TRBD2 (6 bases). Germline V CDR1 and CDR2: MGHRA, YSYEKL. The CDR3 extends over 15 amino acids. The CDR3 region has the DNA TGCGCCAGCAGCCAAGAAGGAGGGAACCCCGGGGAGCTGTTTTTT. Encoded protein: CASSQEGGNPGELFF.

This clonotype was recorded once. This chain joins TRBV14 and TRBJ2-2, with TRBD1 identical over 7 bases. Losses at the gene ends were 6 bases for V and 5 bases for J; bases not matched to a gene: 12. Germline V gene sequence: CDR1 SGHDN, CDR2 FVKESK. This CDR3 spans 16 amino acids. The CDR3 nucleotides read TGTGCCAGCAGTAAACCCACGACAGGGTGGACCGGGGAGCTGTTTTTT. Translated: CASSKPTTGWTGELFF.

The chain uses TRBV18 and TRBJ2-5; 7 bases line up with TRBD1. Germline CDR1 is KGHSH and CDR2 is LQKENI. The trim removed 8 bases at V and 2 bases at J, leaving 11 bases unmatched. The CDR3 is made up of 15 amino acids. The CDR3: CASKIQGWLQETQYF. The CDR3 DNA reads TGTGCCAGCAAGATACAGGGGTGGTTACAAGAGACCCAGTACTTC.

This chain's CDR3 is CSARDGTDRNEQFF. As DNA, the CDR3 is TGCAGTGCTAGAGACGGGACAGATCGAAATGAGCAGTTCTTC. This chain links TRBV20-1 with TRBJ2-1; 7 bases line up with TRBD1. Germline lookup yields CDR1 DFQATT and CDR2 SNEGSKA (reference sequence). The CDR3 contains 14 residues. V was clipped by 0 bases and J by 7 bases; unmatched bases: 6.

The J gene is TRBJ2-7, the V gene TRBV3-1, with TRBD1 identical over 12 bases. The CDR3 loop spans 14 amino acids. Germline loops: CDR1 LGHDT, CDR2 YNNKEL (reference sequence). Trimming cost V 5 bases and J 6 bases; bases outside gene matches: 5. CDR3 DNA: TGTGCCAGCAGCGAACGGGACAGGGGGCTCGAGCAGTACTTC. It yields the protein CASSERDRGLEQYF.

The chain combines TRBV2 with TRBJ2-5; D call uncertain. The germline V gene has CDR1 SNHLY and CDR2 FYNNEI. The CDR3 is 13 residues long. V lost 2 bases to trimming and J lost 2 bases, with 6 bases between them. CDR3 coding DNA: TGTGCCAGCAGTGAATACGTTCAAGAGACCCAGTACTTC. Its translation is CASSEYVQETQYF. Variable domain in full (rest from reference TRBV2 and TRBJ2-5): EPEVTQTPSHQVTQMGQEVILRCVPISNHLYFYWYRQILGQKVEFLVSFYNNEISEKSEIFDDQFSVERPDGSNFTLKIRSTKLEDSAMYFCASSEYVQETQYFGPGTRLLVL.

There are a few counts of this clonotype. This chain uses TRBV5-4 with TRBJ2-1; D might be TRBD1 or TRBD2, each matching 5 bases. The length of the CDR3 is 16 residues. Looked up from germline, CDR1 is SGHNT and CDR2 is YYREEE (reference sequence). V was shortened by 3 bases and J by 3 bases, with 16 bases between the two germline ends. Written as DNA, the CDR3 is TGTGCCAGCAGCTACCGTGGGGACCCCCTCTACAATGAGCAGTTCTTC. Translating gives CASSYRGDPLYNEQFF.

The gene calls are TRBV30 and TRBJ1-2; TRBD1 is a possible D gene (5 bases). The CDR3 has 13 residues. Germline lookup yields CDR1 GTSNPN and CDR2 SVGIG (reference sequence). The V end was cut by 1 base, the J end by 6 bases, with 12 bases between. In nucleotides, the CDR3 is TGTGCCTGGAGTGCCCAGGGTTTGGATGGCTACACCTTC. This codes for CAWSAQGLDGYTF.

The chain uses TRBV6-1 and TRBJ2-7; TRBD1 might be the D (6 bases). There are 15 residues in the CDR3. V shed 5 bases and J shed 1 base, with 15 bases lying between them. Per germline, CDR1 MNHNS and CDR2 SASEGT. The CDR3 sequence is CASSPAGTSSYEQYF. DNA of the CDR3: TGTGCCAGCAGTCCCGCCGGGACATCGTCCTACGAGCAGTACTTC.

The chain has TRBV6-1 and TRBJ2-1, with TRBD1 as a possible D gene (5 bases). Trimming removed 1 base from V and 0 bases from J, with 13 bases in between. CDR3 length: 17 residues. Germline V CDR1 and CDR2: MNHNS, SASEGT. The CDR3 loop reads CASSEVQGWGSYNEQFF. CDR3 coding DNA: TGTGCCAGCAGTGAAGTCCAGGGCTGGGGCTCCTACAATGAGCAGTTCTTC.

The CDR3 DNA reads TGTGCCAGCAGCTTCTGGACTAGCGGGCGATCCTACGAGCAGTACTTC. Translation: CASSFWTSGRSYEQYF. The rearrangement links TRBV11-2 to TRBJ2-7; 11 bases are a match to TRBD2. CDR1 SGHAT and CDR2 FQNNGV come from the germline V gene. The CDR3 has 16 amino acids. V lost 3 bases, J lost 1 base, and 5 bases stayed unmatched.

This clonotype appeared a few times. The chain carries TRBV4-1 and TRBJ1-5; no clear D. The germline V gene has CDR1 MGHRA and CDR2 YSYEKL. V was clipped by 0 bases and J by 3 bases, with 6 bases between them. The length of the CDR3 is 14 residues. The CDR3 DNA reads as TGCGCCAGCAGCCAAGATCTGGTCAATCAGCCCCAGCATTTT. Residues: CASSQDLVNQPQHF.

This clonotype occurred once. CDR3 in DNA: TGTGCCAGCAGCAGAGATCCCCCTGATACGCAGTATTTT. Encoded protein: CASSRDPPDTQYF. The chain links TRBV9 to TRBJ2-3; D is unresolved. This CDR3 region has 13 residues. Germline values: CDR1 SGDLS, CDR2 YYNGEE. Trimming shortened V by 4 bases and J by 6 bases, and 12 bases separated the two germline ends. The full variable domain, rest sourced from reference TRBV9 and TRBJ2-3, is DSGVTQTPKHLITATGQRVTLRCSPRSGDLSVYWYQQSLDQGLQFLIQYYNGEERAKGNILERFSAQQFPDLHSELNLSSLELGDSALYFCASSRDPPDTQYFGPGTRLTVL.